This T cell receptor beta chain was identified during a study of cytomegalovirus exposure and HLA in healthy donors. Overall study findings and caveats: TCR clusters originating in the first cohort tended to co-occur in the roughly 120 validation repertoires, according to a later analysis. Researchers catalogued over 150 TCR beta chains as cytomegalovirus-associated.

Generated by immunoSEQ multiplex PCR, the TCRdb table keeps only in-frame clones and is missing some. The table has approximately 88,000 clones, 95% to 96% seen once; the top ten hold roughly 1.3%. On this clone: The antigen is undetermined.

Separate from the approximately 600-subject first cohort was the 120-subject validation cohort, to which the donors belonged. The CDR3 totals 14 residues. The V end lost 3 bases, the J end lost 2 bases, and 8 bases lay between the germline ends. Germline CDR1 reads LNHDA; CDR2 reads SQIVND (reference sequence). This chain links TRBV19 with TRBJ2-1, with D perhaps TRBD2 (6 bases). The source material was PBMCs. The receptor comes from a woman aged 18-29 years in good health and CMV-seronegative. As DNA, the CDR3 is TGTGCCAGTAGTATTAGCGGCACCTACAATGAGCAGTTCTTC. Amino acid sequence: CASSISGTYNEQFF. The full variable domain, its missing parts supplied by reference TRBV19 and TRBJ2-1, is DGGITQSPKYLFRKEGQNVTLSCEQNLNHDAMYWYRQDPGQGLRLIYYSQIVNDFQKGDIAEGYSVSREKKESFPLTVTSAQKNPTAFYLCASSISGTYNEQFFGPGTRLTVL.